This T cell receptor beta chain appears in the sequencing data of a study of cytomegalovirus exposure and HLA in healthy donors. V gave up 6 bases and J gave up 3 bases, with 12 bases separating them. Per the germline V gene, CDR1 is MNHEY and CDR2 is SVGAGI. The CDR3 loop spans 13 amino acids. Findings and caveats of the study: The authors enumerated around 150 TCR beta chains as linked to cytomegalovirus. Three of the chains that were CMV-associated were confirmed in vitro to be specific for CMV antigens.

A multiplex PCR was run with 60 Vbeta primers and 13 Jbeta primers. Per the original methods: An analysis performed later counted around 86 million unique TCR beta chains (roughly 10 million of them shared). Profiled with immunoSEQ multiplex PCR; TCRdb holds only in-frame clones, not every one. V and J calls and clone size are as listed in that table; D and trimming were resolved from the DNA. Found here are approximately 120,000 clones, about 81% of them singletons; the top ten hold approximately 1%. This clone was picked up one time. No antigen is known for it. The receptor was isolated from a woman aged 25 to 45 in good health and CMV-seronegative. This chain joins TRBV6-5 and TRBJ2-7; maybe TRBD1 (6 bases). The specimen sequenced was PBMCs. The CDR3 spells CASRLTGNYEQYF. CDR3 nucleotides: TGTGCCAGCAGATTGACAGGCAACTACGAGCAGTACTTC.